This T cell receptor beta chain was obtained from a study of blood T cell repertoires in COVID-19. At the level of the study: PBMCs, B-cell-depleted T cells, or T cells were the source of the cDNA or gDNA that made up the material.

This CDR3 contains 15 residues. Trimming removed 5 bases from V and 8 bases from J; junction bases left unmatched: 7. From germline, CDR1 is MRHNA and CDR2 SNTAGT. Methods used by the authors: Amplification with reference gene primers provided the estimates of nucleated cell counts. Method: immunoSEQ multiplex PCR; TCRdb's copy keeps in-frame clones and lacks some. V, J and clone size are taken as reported in that table, and D and trimming were inferred from the DNA itself. The profile shows about 150,000 clones, around four fifths of them singletons. The sequencing input was peripheral blood. The TCR sequence derives from a woman aged 80 or over with COVID-19, enrolled during active disease. J is TRBJ2-1 and V is TRBV6-4, with 12 positions matching TRBD2. This CDR3 reads CASSRGLAGRDEQFF. The CDR3 bases are TGTGCCAGCAGTCGCGGACTAGCGGGGCGCGATGAGCAGTTCTTC.